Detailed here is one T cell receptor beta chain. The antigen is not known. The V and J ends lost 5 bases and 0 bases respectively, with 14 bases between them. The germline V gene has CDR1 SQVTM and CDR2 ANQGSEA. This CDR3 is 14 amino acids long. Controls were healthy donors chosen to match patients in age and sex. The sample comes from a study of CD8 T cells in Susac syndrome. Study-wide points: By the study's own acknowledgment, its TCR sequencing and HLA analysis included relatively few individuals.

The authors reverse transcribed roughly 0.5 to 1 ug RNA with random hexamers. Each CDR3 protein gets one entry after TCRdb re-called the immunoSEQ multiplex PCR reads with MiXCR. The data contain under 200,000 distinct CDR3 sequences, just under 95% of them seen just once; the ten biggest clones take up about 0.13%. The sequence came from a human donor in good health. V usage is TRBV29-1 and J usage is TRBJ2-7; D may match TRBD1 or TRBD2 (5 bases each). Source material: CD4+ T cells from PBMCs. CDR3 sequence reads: CSVSGTASSYEQYF. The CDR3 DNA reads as TGCAGCGTTTCCGGGACGGCCAGCTCCTACGAGCAGTACTTC.